A single sample is the source of the 25 T cell receptor beta chains below, sequenced in a study of blood T cell repertoires in COVID-19. Only in-frame clones appear in the TCRdb table, and some are missing; sequencing was by immunoSEQ multiplex PCR. Of roughly 190,000 clones listed, over 70% were seen once; the top ten hold under 3.5%. The sequenced sample consisted of peripheral blood. The origin of the receptors is a man aged 45-60 years with active or convalescent COVID-19.

V gene TRBV6-5 combines with J gene TRBJ1-4; tentatively, D is TRBD1 (5 bases). CDR1 and CDR2 (germline): MNHEY, SVGAGI. The CDR3 runs to 15 residues. V was clipped by 0 bases and J by 4 bases, with 9 bases between them. CDR3 bases: TGTGCCAGCAGTTACTCGCGGGGGTTTAATGAAAAACTGTTTTTT. Encoded protein: CASSYSRGFNEKLFF.

This rearrangement joins TRBV27 to TRBJ1-6, with D perhaps matching TRBD1 (5 bases). V lost 2 bases to trimming and J lost 6 bases, with 11 bases between them. Germline V lookup: CDR1 MNHEY, CDR2 SMNVEV (reference sequence). This CDR3 contains 15 residues. The CDR3 reads CASSLGGGGNSPLHF. The DNA of the CDR3 is TGTGCCAGCAGTTTAGGGGGGGGAGGTAATTCACCCCTCCACTTT.

This chain joins TRBV6-4 and TRBJ2-1; TRBD2 aligns across 13 bases. From germline, CDR1 is MRHNA and CDR2 SNTAGT. The CDR3 length is 16 residues. J was trimmed by 5 bases and V by 5 bases; bases with no gene match: 6. The CDR3 here is CASSPSGLAGNNEQFF. For the CDR3, the DNA is TGTGCCAGCAGTCCGTCGGGACTAGCGGGGAACAATGAGCAGTTCTTC.

The chain employs TRBV7-9 and TRBJ2-5; TRBD2 matches 11 bases. V gave up 3 bases and J gave up 5 bases; unmatched junction bases: 5. Germline V gives CDR1 SEHNR, CDR2 FQNEAQ (reference sequence). The CDR3 loop spans 15 amino acids. CDR3 in amino acids: CASSFLAGGLETQYF. The CDR3 DNA reads as TGTGCCAGCAGCTTTTTAGCGGGGGGGCTGGAGACCCAGTACTTC.

The chain carries TRBV20-1 and TRBJ2-1, with D unclear. The length of the CDR3 is 11 residues. The germline V gene encodes CDR1 DFQATT and CDR2 SNEGSKA (reference sequence). V was trimmed by 2 bases and J by 8 bases, leaving 7 bases between them. The DNA of the CDR3 is TGCAGTGCTAGACCGGTGGATGAGCAGTTCTTC. Its protein is CSARPVDEQFF.

The chain has TRBV27 and TRBJ2-5, with 8 positions matching TRBD1. The CDR3 is 14 residues long. In germline, CDR1 is MNHEY, CDR2 SMNVEV (reference sequence). Losses at the gene ends were 6 bases for V and 5 bases for J; bases not matched to a gene: 8. DNA of the CDR3: TGTGCCAGCAGGGGGTACACAGGGGGGGAGACCCAGTACTTC. This encodes CASRGYTGGETQYF.

This clone appeared a single time. The genes are TRBV19 and TRBJ1-2; the D is unclear. The germline V gene has CDR1 LNHDA and CDR2 SQIVND (reference sequence). Trimming took off 7 bases at V and 0 bases at J, with 18 bases between the two ends. The CDR3 runs to 16 residues. CDR3 region: CASKREWSEANYGYTF. For the CDR3, the DNA is TGTGCCAGTAAGCGGGAGTGGTCCGAAGCTAACTATGGCTACACCTTC.

The rearrangement links TRBV28 to TRBJ1-5; no reliable D call. V was shortened by 2 bases and J by 6 bases, with 5 bases between the two germline ends. Looked up from germline, CDR1 is MDHEN and CDR2 is SYDVKM. The CDR3 runs to 12 residues. The CDR3 bases are TGTGCCAGCAGTTTACCGGGTCAGCCCCAGCATTTT. Translation: CASSLPGQPQHF.

The CDR3 DNA reads TGTGCCAGTAGTATCGTTAGGGGGAATCAGCCCCAGCATTTT. Translation: CASSIVRGNQPQHF. The chain employs TRBV19 and TRBJ1-5; perhaps TRBD1 as D (6 bases). CDR1 is LNHDA, CDR2 SQIVND, per germline (reference sequence). Trimming removed 3 bases at V and 4 bases at J, with 10 bases between. The CDR3 runs to 14 residues.

V is TRBV20-1 and J is TRBJ1-5, with D tentatively TRBD1 (5 bases). Trimming removed 3 bases at V and 0 bases at J, with 21 bases between. The V gene's germline CDR1 is DFQATT and CDR2 SNEGSKA (reference sequence). CDR3 length: 18 amino acids. The CDR3 protein is CSASVPNDRPYSNQPQHF. CDR3 nucleotides: TGCAGTGCTAGTGTCCCAAACGACAGACCTTATAGCAATCAGCCCCAGCATTTT.

The genes are TRBV7-3 and TRBJ2-3; TRBD2 matches 14 bases. The V segment lost 5 bases and the J segment 4 bases; nucleotides outside the gene matches: 2. This CDR3 has 15 residues. Germline V gives CDR1 SGHTA, CDR2 FQGTGA. The CDR3 nucleotides read TGTGCCAGCAGCCCGGGACTAGCGGGAGCAGATACGCAGTATTTT. Translation gives CASSPGLAGADTQYF.

The rearrangement uses TRBV5-1 and TRBJ1-4; 9 bases match TRBD1. This CDR3 region has 15 residues. From germline, CDR1 is SGHRS and CDR2 YFSETQ. V lost 0 bases to trimming and J lost 8 bases; unmatched junction nucleotides: 5. As DNA, the CDR3 is TGCGCCAGCAGCTTGGCGGGACAGGGACAGGAAAAACTGTTTTTT. The encoded protein is CASSLAGQGQEKLFF.

The chain carries TRBV10-3 and TRBJ2-3, with D perhaps matching TRBD1 (6 bases). Trimming shortened V by 7 bases and J by 1 base, and 18 bases separated the two germline ends. Germline assignment: CDR1 ENHRY and CDR2 SYGVKD. There are 16 residues in the CDR3. CDR3 sequence reads: CAITSGQTSGTDTQYF. DNA of the CDR3: TGTGCCATCACCAGCGGACAGACTTCTGGCACAGATACGCAGTATTTT.

The V and J genes are TRBV11-2 and TRBJ1-2; D gene unclear. Germline assignment: CDR1 SGHAT and CDR2 FQNNGV. The V and J ends lost 2 bases and 8 bases respectively, with 21 bases between them. The CDR3 sequence is 16 residues long. CDR3 sequence (DNA): TGTGCCAGCAGCTTATCACCCCGAGGTGCCGGGGAAGGCTACACCTTC. As protein: CASSLSPRGAGEGYTF.

The table lists this clone with a few counts. The genes are TRBV5-1 and TRBJ2-7; the D gene is possibly TRBD2 (6 bases). The CDR3 is made up of 13 amino acids. V gave up 4 bases and J gave up 1 base, with 9 bases separating them. Germline V gene lookup returns CDR1 SGHRS and CDR2 YFSETQ. CDR3 coding DNA: TGCGCCAGCAGCGCGGGACTTTCCTACGAGCAGTACTTC. This gives the protein CASSAGLSYEQYF. Filled out from reference TRBV5-1 and TRBJ2-7, the complete variable domain reads KAGVTQTPRYLIKTRGQQVTLSCSPISGHRSVSWYQQTPGQGLQFLFEYFSETQRNKGNFPGRFSGRQFSNSRSEMNVSTLELGDSALYLCASSAGLSYEQYFGPGTRLTVT.

The chain couples TRBV4-3 to TRBJ1-1; D is ambiguous. The V gene's germline CDR1 is LGHNA and CDR2 YSLEER. The V and J ends lost 1 base and 2 bases respectively, with 8 bases between them. The CDR3 contains 14 residues. The CDR3 DNA reads as TGCGCCAGCAGCCAAGTTAGCGGAAACACTGAAGCTTTCTTT. This codes for CASSQVSGNTEAFF.

The chain carries TRBV4-3 and TRBJ2-1; D gene ambiguous. Germline loops: CDR1 LGHNA, CDR2 YSLEER. V was shortened by 1 base and J by 10 bases, with 11 bases between the two germline ends. CDR3 length: 13 amino acids. CDR3 loop: CASSQGPHGEQFF. CDR3 sequence (DNA): TGCGCCAGCAGCCAAGGGCCACATGGCGAGCAGTTCTTC.

The DNA of the CDR3 is TGTGCCAGCTCAGTACAGGGCTACGAGCAGTACTTC. Encoded protein: CASSVQGYEQYF. V usage is TRBV18 and J usage is TRBJ2-7; a weak D match, TRBD1 (6 bases). The length of the CDR3 is 12 residues. Germline-derived CDR1 and CDR2 are KGHSH and LQKENI. Trimming stripped 5 bases from V and 3 bases from J, with 8 bases between. Full variable domain (rest looked up from reference TRBV18 and TRBJ2-7): NAGVMQNPRHLVRRRGQEARLRCSPMKGHSHVYWYRQLPEEGLKFMVYLQKENIIDESGMPKERFSAEFPKEGPSILRIQQVVRGDSAAYFCASSVQGYEQYFGPGTRLTVT.

The rearrangement links TRBV30 to TRBJ2-7, with D possibly matching TRBD2 (6 bases). The CDR3 runs 13 residues. V was pared by 4 bases and J by 0 bases, with 10 bases between. Germline CDR1 reads GTSNPN; CDR2 reads SVGIG (reference sequence). CDR3 loop: CAWTSGSSYEQYF. DNA of the CDR3: TGTGCCTGGACAAGCGGGTCCTCCTACGAGCAGTACTTC.

This clone was counted only a few times. This chain links TRBV7-9 with TRBJ2-1; 7 bases are shared with TRBD1. The CDR3 has 16 residues. Trimming at V came to 5 bases and at J to 5 bases, leaving 12 bases not matched to a gene. Germline V gene data show CDR1 as SEHNR and CDR2 as FQNEAQ (reference sequence). The CDR3 DNA reads as TGTGCCAGCAGCAGACCCCCGGAGACAGGGAACAATGAGCAGTTCTTC. Residues: CASSRPPETGNNEQFF.

CDR3 amino acids: CASSGKGGPYGYTF. The DNA for the CDR3 is TGTGCCAGCAGCGGGAAGGGGGGGCCCTATGGCTACACCTTC. This chain uses TRBV6-5 with TRBJ1-2; D perhaps matches TRBD1 (6 bases). This CDR3 has 14 amino acids. Germline-derived CDR1 and CDR2 are MNHEY and SVGAGI. Trimming shortened V by 6 bases and J by 4 bases, and 15 bases separated the two germline ends.

This clone appeared once. This chain links TRBV10-1 with TRBJ1-6; 7 nucleotides line up with TRBD1. V gave up 6 bases and J gave up 8 bases; unmatched junction bases: 7. Germline CDR1 reads WNHNN; CDR2 reads SYGVQD (reference sequence). This CDR3 has 14 residues. CDR3 sequence (DNA): TGCGCCAGCAGCCCGACAGGGAAGGATTCACCCCTCCACTTT. It translates to CASSPTGKDSPLHF.

The rearrangement links TRBV15 to TRBJ1-2, with D possibly TRBD1 on 5 matching bases. CDR3 length equals 14 residues. Trimming stripped 0 bases from V and 8 bases from J, with 13 bases between. Germline CDR1 LNHNV, CDR2 YYDKDF (reference sequence). CDR3 sequence reads: CATSREGGVRGYTF. DNA of the CDR3: TGTGCCACCAGCAGAGAAGGAGGGGTGAGGGGCTACACCTTC.

To note about this clone: The junction does not match germline at one end; this may be a read error. V is TRBV29-1 and J is TRBJ2-3; TRBD2 matches 8 bases. CDR1 is SQVTM and CDR2 is ANQGSEA in the germline V gene. This CDR3 region has 15 residues. CDR3 coding DNA: TGCAGCGTGGAAGAGATTAGCGGGGTGCCAGATACGCAGTATTTT. Translated: CSVEEISGVPDTQYF.

The rearrangement uses TRBV5-4 and TRBJ2-5, with 8 bases lining up with TRBD2. Trimming at V came to 0 bases and at J to 3 bases, leaving 4 bases not matched to a gene. The CDR3 runs 15 residues. Germline CDR1 and CDR2: SGHNT and YYREEE (reference sequence). For the CDR3, the DNA is TGTGCCAGCAGCTTGGGGGGTAGCGGGGAAGAGACCCAGTACTTC. As protein: CASSLGGSGEETQYF.